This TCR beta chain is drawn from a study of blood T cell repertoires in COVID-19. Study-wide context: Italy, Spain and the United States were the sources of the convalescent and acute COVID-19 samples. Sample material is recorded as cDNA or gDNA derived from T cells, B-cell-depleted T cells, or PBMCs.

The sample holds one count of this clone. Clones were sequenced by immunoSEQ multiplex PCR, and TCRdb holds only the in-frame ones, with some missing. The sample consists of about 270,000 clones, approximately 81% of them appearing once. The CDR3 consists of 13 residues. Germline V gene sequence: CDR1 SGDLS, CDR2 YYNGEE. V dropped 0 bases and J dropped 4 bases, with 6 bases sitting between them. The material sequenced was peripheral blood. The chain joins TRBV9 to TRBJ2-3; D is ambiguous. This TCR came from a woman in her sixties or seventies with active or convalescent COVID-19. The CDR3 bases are TGTGCCAGCAGCGTAGGGGCACCAGATACGCAGTATTTT. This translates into CASSVGAPDTQYF.